This TCR beta chain was recorded in a study of beta chain features in type 1 diabetes. Study observations and caveats: Junctions at VDJ sites from type 1 diabetes patients had fewer insertions and more deletions. Among all four CD4+ subsets, Type 1 diabetes patients had TCRB CDR3s that were moderately but significantly shorter.

V was cut by 1 base and J by 11 bases, with 12 bases left in between. CDR1 and CDR2 from the germline V gene are LGHNA and YSLEER. The CDR3 totals 13 residues. Of the isolated RNA, all was reverse transcribed, and so the sequenced material was expressed TCRB transcripts. It was found that naive, central memory and regulatory T cell samples averaged about 3.4 million reads. Method: immunoSEQ multiplex PCR; TCRdb's copy keeps in-frame clones and lacks some. The sample has 330,000 or so clones; 10% to 15% are singletons. This clone occurred a few times. What it binds is unknown. What was sequenced was naive CD4+ T cells from blood. The chain uses TRBV4-3 and TRBJ2-1; D gene ambiguous. The clonotype comes from a woman aged 18-30 years with type 1 diabetes. The DNA for the CDR3 is TGCGCCAGCAGCCAAGGGTACTCTGAAAAGCAGTTCTTC. Translation gives CASSQGYSEKQFF.